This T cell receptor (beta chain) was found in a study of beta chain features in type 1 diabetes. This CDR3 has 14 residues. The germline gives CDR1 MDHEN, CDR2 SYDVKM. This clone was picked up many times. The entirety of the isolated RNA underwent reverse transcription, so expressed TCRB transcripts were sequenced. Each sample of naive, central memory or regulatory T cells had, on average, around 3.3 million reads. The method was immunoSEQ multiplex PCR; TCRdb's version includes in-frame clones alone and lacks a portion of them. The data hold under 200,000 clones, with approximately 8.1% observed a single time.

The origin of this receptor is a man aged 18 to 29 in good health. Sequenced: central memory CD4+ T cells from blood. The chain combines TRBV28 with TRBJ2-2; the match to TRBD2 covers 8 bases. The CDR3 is CETSTSGNTGELFF. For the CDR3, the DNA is TGTGAAACGAGCACTAGCGGAAACACCGGGGAGCTGTTTTTT.